The entry below gives a single T cell receptor beta chain sequence along with its context. Its matching antigen is unknown. This sample stems from a study of cytomegalovirus exposure and HLA in healthy donors. Trimming removed 4 bases at V and 1 base at J, with 7 bases between. This CDR3 is 13 amino acids long. CDR1 SGDLS and CDR2 YYNGEE come from the germline V gene. Study-level results: Sequencing had likely introduced a cluster of highly shared sequence variants as an artifact. Productive rates of about 87% or about 30% were seen for most TCR beta V segments in an earlier analysis.

Primers: 60 Vbeta forward and 13 Jbeta reverse. Some clones are missing from TCRdb's copy, which holds only in-frame ones; the method was immunoSEQ multiplex PCR. The sample has 200,000 to 250,000 clones, 70% to 80% seen once. There were likely unrecorded immune exposures, though donors were nominally healthy when sampled. The TCR sequence derives from a man aged 40-50 years in good health and CMV-seronegative. The V and J genes are TRBV9 and TRBJ2-3; no firm D call. The material sequenced was PBMCs. The CDR3 coding sequence is TGTGCCAGCAGCCCTCGCGGCACAGATACGCAGTATTTT. Protein product: CASSPRGTDTQYF.